What follows are 25 T cell receptor beta chains derived from one specimen sequenced in a study of cytomegalovirus exposure and HLA in healthy donors. The PCR made use of 60 Vbeta and 13 Jbeta primers. The repertoire was sequenced with immunoSEQ multiplex PCR; TCRdb's copy has only in-frame clones and lacks some. The sample lists around 150,000 clones, roughly four fifths occurring once. The specimen was PBMCs. The receptors derive from a female donor in good health and CMV-seropositive.

In its sample, this clone was seen once. The chain recombines TRBV30 with TRBJ1-5; 9 bases line up with TRBD1. J gave up 4 bases and V 0 bases, and 7 bases lay outside the gene matches. The CDR3 contains 16 residues. Per the germline V gene, CDR1 is GTSNPN and CDR2 is SVGIG (reference sequence). CDR3 region: CAWSVPTGGKNQPQHF. The CDR3 bases are TGTGCCTGGAGTGTGCCGACAGGGGGGAAGAATCAGCCCCAGCATTTT.

The CDR3 sequence: CAISRSGISTGELFF. The CDR3 DNA reads as TGTGCCATCAGTCGTTCAGGGATTAGCACCGGGGAGCTGTTTTTT. The V call is TRBV10-3, the J call TRBJ2-2; TRBD1 is a possible D gene (5 bases). CDR3 length: 15 amino acids. CDR1 is ENHRY, CDR2 SYGVKD, per germline. The V end was cut by 5 bases, the J end by 4 bases, with 14 bases between.

The rearrangement links TRBV7-9 to TRBJ2-1, with TRBD2 identical over 10 bases. V lost 2 bases to trimming and J lost 10 bases; unmatched junction nucleotides: 2. Germline V lookup: CDR1 SEHNR, CDR2 FQNEAQ (reference sequence). The length of the CDR3 is 13 residues. CDR3 coding DNA: TGTGCCAGCAGCTTATTACTAGCGGGGGAGCAGTTCTTC. Translation gives CASSLLLAGEQFF.

The chain links TRBV7-9 to TRBJ2-5; TRBD2 matches at 11 bases. CDR1 is SEHNR and CDR2 is FQNEAQ in the germline V gene (reference sequence). V gave up 5 bases and J gave up 3 bases; unmatched junction bases: 2. This CDR3 has 14 amino acids. CDR3 protein: CASSQGLAEETQYF. Here the CDR3 DNA reads TGTGCCAGCAGCCAGGGACTAGCGGAAGAGACCCAGTACTTC.

V usage is TRBV6-5 and J usage is TRBJ2-1, with D uncertain. With 6 bases removed from V and 2 bases from J, the gap between germline ends came to 8 bases. Germline V gives CDR1 MNHEY, CDR2 SVGAGI. The CDR3 loop spans 13 amino acids. The CDR3 DNA reads as TGTGCCAGCAGCGAGGCGGCCTACAATGAGCAGTTCTTC. Amino acid sequence: CASSEAAYNEQFF.

The J gene is TRBJ2-2, the V gene TRBV28; TRBD1 is a possible D gene (6 bases). V lost 4 bases to trimming and J lost 1 base, with 7 bases between them. The length of the CDR3 is 14 residues. The V gene's germline CDR1 is MDHEN and CDR2 SYDVKM. The CDR3: CASSSGQNTGELFF. In DNA form, the CDR3 reads TGTGCCAGCAGTTCGGGACAGAACACCGGGGAGCTGTTTTTT.

V and J are TRBV10-2 and TRBJ2-2; 8 bases fit TRBD1. Trimming cost V 8 bases and J 5 bases; bases outside gene matches: 7. The CDR3 is 14 residues long. Germline CDR1 and CDR2: WSHSY and SAAADI. The CDR3 DNA sequence: TGCGCCAGCCTTGGACAGGGAGGAACCGGGGAGCTGTTTTTT. It yields the protein CASLGQGGTGELFF.

V gene TRBV18 combines with J gene TRBJ2-3; D might be TRBD2 (6 bases). The V gene lost 3 bases and the J gene lost 0 bases, with 10 bases spanning the gap. The CDR3 spans 15 residues. Germline V gene lookup returns CDR1 KGHSH and CDR2 LQKENI. CDR3 sequence (DNA): TGTGCCAGCTCACCTCTAGCGACTAGCACAGATACGCAGTATTTT. Translation gives CASSPLATSTDTQYF.

The rearrangement joins TRBV5-1 to TRBJ2-7; TRBD1 aligns across 7 bases. V shed 0 bases, J shed 0 bases, and the junction held 3 bases outside the gene matches. The germline CDR1 and CDR2 sequences are SGHRS and YFSETQ. This CDR3 region has 15 residues. CDR3 protein: CASSLGSGGSYEQYF. The CDR3 coding sequence is TGCGCCAGCAGCTTGGGTTCAGGGGGCTCCTACGAGCAGTACTTC.

The V and J genes are TRBV21-1 and TRBJ2-3; the tabulated D call, TRBD1, remains unverified against the DNA. TRBV21-1 is a pseudogene locus. CDR3 length equals 16 residues. The CDR3 loop reads CASSLGQGESTDTQYF. CDR3 nucleotides: TGTGCCAGCAGCCTAGGACAGGGAGAAAGCACAGATACGCAGTATTTT.

The V gene is TRBV10-3, the J gene TRBJ1-5; D possibly corresponds to TRBD1 (5 bases). CDR3 length: 15 amino acids. Trimming took off 3 bases at V and 5 bases at J, with 14 bases between the two ends. Germline lookup yields CDR1 ENHRY and CDR2 SYGVKD. CDR3 region: CAISESGTSYQPQHF. CDR3 sequence (DNA): TGTGCCATCAGTGAATCCGGGACTTCTTATCAGCCCCAGCATTTT.

The V call is TRBV5-1, the J call TRBJ2-7; 8 bases are a match to TRBD1. With V trimmed by 1 base and J by 3 bases, 12 bases remained unmatched. The CDR3 extends over 17 amino acids. The germline V gene encodes CDR1 SGHRS and CDR2 YFSETQ. The CDR3 coding sequence is TGCGCCAGCAGCTTGAGAAGCCCAAGGACAGGGCTCTACGAGCAGTACTTC. Its translation is CASSLRSPRTGLYEQYF.

The chain uses TRBV30 and TRBJ1-5; D call uncertain. This CDR3 is built from 14 residues. V was clipped by 2 bases and J by 2 bases, with 10 bases between them. Looked up from germline, CDR1 is GTSNPN and CDR2 is SVGIG (reference sequence). The CDR3 loop reads CAWSNIMGNQPQHF. In nucleotides, the CDR3 is TGTGCCTGGAGTAACATTATGGGCAATCAGCCCCAGCATTTT.

The J gene is TRBJ2-7, the V gene TRBV19; tentatively, D is TRBD2 (6 bases). CDR3 length: 15 amino acids. The germline gives CDR1 LNHDA, CDR2 SQIVND (reference sequence). Trimming cost V 4 bases and J 5 bases, with 18 bases left between them. The CDR3, as DNA: TGTGCCAGTAGTAAGGGCGGGGTCTATACCCACGAGCAGTACTTC. Its translation is CASSKGGVYTHEQYF.

DNA for the CDR3: TGTGCCAGCTCGGACAGGGCGTACATGAACACTGAAGCTTTCTTT. As protein: CASSDRAYMNTEAFF. V is TRBV6-5 and J is TRBJ1-1; 8 bases map to TRBD1. V was pared by 8 bases and J by 0 bases, with 8 bases of the junction left unmatched. CDR3 size: 15 residues. From germline, CDR1 is MNHEY and CDR2 SVGAGI.

J is TRBJ2-5 and V is TRBV5-1; 8 bases map to TRBD1. Germline V gene sequence: CDR1 SGHRS, CDR2 YFSETQ. The CDR3 contains 16 residues. Germline trimming cut 0 bases from V and 5 bases from J; bases unmatched to any gene: 9. This CDR3 reads CASSLVGTGLRETQYF. As DNA, the CDR3 is TGCGCCAGCAGCTTGGTGGGGACAGGTCTCCGGGAGACCCAGTACTTC.

The chain recombines TRBV28 with TRBJ2-1; D is uncertain. The ends were cut back, 7 bases at V and 4 bases at J, with 14 bases in the middle. CDR1 is MDHEN and CDR2 is SYDVKM in the germline V gene. This CDR3 spans 14 amino acids. CDR3 sequence: CASTDALPYNEQFF. The CDR3 nucleotides read TGTGCCAGCACCGATGCACTACCTTACAATGAGCAGTTCTTC. Filled out from reference TRBV28 and TRBJ2-1, the complete variable domain reads DVKVTQSSRYLVKRTGEKVFLECVQDMDHENMFWYRQDPGLGLRLIYFSYDVKMKEKGDIPEGYSVSREKKERFSLILESASTNQTSMYLCASTDALPYNEQFFGPGTRLTVL.

This clone was observed once. A junction boundary mismatches the germline segment, possibly from a read error. V gene TRBV7-9 combines with J gene TRBJ1-2; the D gene is possibly TRBD1 (5 bases). This CDR3 region has 16 residues. Germline V CDR1 and CDR2: SEHNR, FQNEAQ (reference sequence). The CDR3 DNA is TGTGCCAGCACCAGGGACGGGGACTCATCCGTGTATGGCTACCCCTTC. Its translation is CASTRDGDSSVYGYPF.

V is TRBV7-9 and J is TRBJ2-1; 7 bases line up with TRBD2. The CDR3 length is 18 residues. V was clipped by 1 base and J by 2 bases; unmatched bases: 11. Germline V gene sequence: CDR1 SEHNR, CDR2 FQNEAQ (reference sequence). CDR3 amino acids: CASSLVGGKSRTYNEQFF. The CDR3 DNA is TGTGCCAGCAGCTTAGTCGGGGGGAAGAGCAGAACCTACAATGAGCAGTTCTTC.

This chain uses TRBV6-1 with TRBJ1-1; TRBD1 matches 7 bases. The CDR3 covers 14 residues. V was pared by 2 bases and J by 3 bases, with 3 bases of the junction left unmatched. Per the germline V gene, CDR1 is MNHNS and CDR2 is SASEGT. The CDR3 coding sequence is TGTGCCAGCAGTGAAAGGGGACAGTACACTGAAGCTTTCTTT. It translates to CASSERGQYTEAFF.

The chain uses TRBV5-4 and TRBJ2-4, with TRBD1 identical over 9 bases. V was clipped by 4 bases and J by 6 bases; unmatched bases: 5. The length of the CDR3 is 14 residues. Germline CDR1 SGHNT, CDR2 YYREEE (reference sequence). The CDR3 DNA follows: TGTGCCAGCAGCGGAATGGGACAGGGAAACATTCAGTACTTC. Residues: CASSGMGQGNIQYF.

This clone was picked up a small number of times. The genes are TRBV5-1 and TRBJ1-1, with D tentatively TRBD1 (5 bases). V was clipped by 2 bases and J by 2 bases, with 13 bases between them. Per the germline V gene, CDR1 is SGHRS and CDR2 is YFSETQ. This CDR3 has 15 amino acids. This CDR3 is CASSFQSGPNTEAFF. CDR3 DNA: TGCGCCAGCAGCTTTCAGTCAGGGCCCAACACTGAAGCTTTCTTT.

V gene TRBV27 combines with J gene TRBJ2-7; D is unclear. V dropped 5 bases and J dropped 3 bases, with 11 bases sitting between them. Germline V gives CDR1 MNHEY, CDR2 SMNVEV (reference sequence). The CDR3 runs 13 residues. CDR3 in amino acids: CASSIAISYEQYF. The CDR3 nucleotides are TGTGCCAGCAGTATTGCAATTAGCTACGAGCAGTACTTC.

The chain has TRBV7-6 and TRBJ2-1; D is possibly TRBD1 (6 bases). Trimming took off 2 bases at V and 8 bases at J, with 16 bases between the two ends. Looked up from germline, CDR1 is SGHVS and CDR2 is FNYEAQ. CDR3 length: 15 amino acids. CDR3 sequence: CASSLSPGDLDEQFF. The CDR3 DNA follows: TGTGCCAGCAGCTTAAGCCCAGGGGATTTGGATGAGCAGTTCTTC.

The gene calls are TRBV29-1 and TRBJ2-2, with a possible D match to TRBD1 (6 bases). V was shortened by 1 base and J by 4 bases, with 13 bases between the two germline ends. Germline CDR1 SQVTM, CDR2 ANQGSEA. This CDR3 comprises 15 residues. CDR3 sequence (DNA): TGCAGCGTTGAAGGCTCAGGGGTCGCCACCGGGGAGCTGTTTTTT. This sequence encodes CSVEGSGVATGELFF.